There are a few counts of the clone carrying this T cell receptor gamma chain. Its antigen remains unidentified. Its ends do not fully match the called genes, so a read error is possible. The record originates from a study of Vδ1+ human thymocytes. Regarding the study as a whole: Many TRG clonotypes were shared between donors; TRD repertoires were essentially private. Approximately 20% of thymic delta-chain sequences were Vdelta2, with few Vdelta3, unlike blood Vdelta1+ controls. In the thymus, TRG and TRD repertoires looked highly polyclonal with Gaussian CDR3 lengths.

Thymocytes were sorted as CD3+ TCRVdelta1+ TCRVdelta2- after alphabeta T cell depletion. CDR1 is VINAFY, CDR2 YDVSNSKD, per germline. The CDR3 has 12 amino acids. Extracted RNA was reverse transcribed into cDNA. The CDR3 regions were amplified by multiplex PCR from V-gene primers to a constant-region primer. TCRdb redid the clone calls on the multiplex PCR reads with CATT. This sample has about 6,500 gamma-chain clones; 42% occur once, and the top ten carry roughly 2.1%. The sample taken for sequencing was Vdelta1+ gamma-delta thymocytes from the thymus. Specified subset: FACS-sorted CD3+ TCRalphabeta- TCRVdelta1+ TCRVdelta2- thymocytes. The chain has TRGV5 and TRGJ1 or TRGJ2. The TCR sequence derives from a boy less than two years old who had congenital heart surgery. The CDR3 nucleotides read TGTACCACCTGGGACGGTTTATATAAGAAACTCTTT. Residues: CTTWDGLYKKLF.